This T cell receptor beta chain was found in a study of T-cell reconstitution after alpha-beta-depleted transplantation in children. A TCRbeta library incorporating unique molecular identifiers was prepared. TCRdb redid the calling of the PCR reads with MiXCR, one entry per CDR3 protein. The data hold 220,000 or so distinct CDR3 sequences, with approximately 8.9% observed a single time. General study results and limits: Recipient T cells and thymic progenitors that survived were the source of the high TCRbeta diversity seen at day 60 in some patients. Newly produced T cells mostly provided counts and TCRbeta diversity after one year, as hyperexpanded clones declined. Several hundred expanded graft clones reportedly supplied alpha-beta T cells about two months after transplant.

This clonotype appeared many times. Its antigen is unknown. The sequence was collected from a male patient aged 10 to 17 who had a stem cell transplant for acute lymphoblastic leukemia, so the T cells may come from the graft donor. Source: PBMCs, mostly from graft donor cells, taken 180 days after TCRalphabeta/CD19-depleted stem cell transplant.

The CDR3: CASRPATIGGAGDTQYF. CDR3 DNA sequence: TGTGCCAGCAGACCCGCAACTATCGGGGGGGCCGGAGATACGCAGTATTTT. This sequence joins TRBV6-5 and TRBJ2-3, with 8 nucleotides matching TRBD2. The CDR3 sequence is 17 residues long. Losses at the gene ends were 6 bases for V and 5 bases for J; bases not matched to a gene: 16. Germline V lookup: CDR1 MNHEY, CDR2 SVGAGI.